This passage covers 26 T cell receptor beta chains from one sample sequenced in a study of OX40 agonist ivuxolimab in advanced cancers. Only in-frame clones appear in the TCRdb table, and some are missing; sequencing was by immunoSEQ multiplex PCR. The sample yields around 11,000 clones, just under 80% seen once. Sample: CD4+ or CD8+ T cells sorted from blood, taken in a trial of the OX40 agonist ivuxolimab. The source is an adult with an advanced solid tumor such as melanoma, head and neck, liver or kidney cancer.

This sequence joins TRBV7-2 and TRBJ2-5, with 7 bases aligning to TRBD1. The CDR3 contains 14 residues. The ends lost 5 bases at V and 10 bases at J; junction bases unmatched: 13. Germline loops: CDR1 SGHTA, CDR2 FQGNSA. In nucleotides, the CDR3 is TGTGCCAGCAGCCCTCCGGGACAGTTGCGCGACCAGTACTTC. Amino acids: CASSPPGQLRDQYF.

This chain uses TRBV27 with TRBJ2-7; the match to TRBD1 covers 10 bases. Germline V gene sequence: CDR1 MNHEY, CDR2 SMNVEV (reference sequence). The CDR3 runs 14 residues. J gave up 0 bases and V 6 bases, and 2 bases lay outside the gene matches. CDR3 sequence (DNA): TGTGCCAGCAGGGGACAGGGGAGCTCCTACGAGCAGTACTTC. Encoded protein: CASRGQGSSYEQYF.

The J gene is TRBJ1-1, the V gene TRBV19, with TRBD1 identical over 7 bases. V trimming: 9 bases; J trimming: 6 bases; junction bases outside the gene matches: 16. The CDR3 length is 15 residues. The germline CDR1 and CDR2 sequences are LNHDA and SQIVND (reference sequence). CDR3 sequence reads: CASSRDSWGDPEAFF. The DNA of the CDR3 is TGTGCCAGCAGTCGGGACAGCTGGGGAGACCCTGAAGCTTTCTTT.

J is TRBJ1-1 and V is TRBV11-2; D is uncertain. The V gene lost 5 bases and the J gene lost 5 bases, with 12 bases spanning the gap. Per the germline V gene, CDR1 is SGHAT and CDR2 is FQNNGV. This CDR3 contains 13 residues. Here the CDR3 DNA reads TGTGCCAGCAGCGAGAGAGGTAGGACTGAAGCTTTCTTT. This gives the protein CASSERGRTEAFF.

The chain has TRBV7-9 and TRBJ2-1; TRBD2 aligns across 10 bases. Germline lookup yields CDR1 SEHNR and CDR2 FQNEAQ (reference sequence). The ends lost 5 bases at V and 7 bases at J; junction bases unmatched: 8. CDR3 length: 15 amino acids. CDR3 region: CASSPSSSGSNEQFF. Here the CDR3 DNA reads TGTGCCAGCAGCCCTAGCTCTAGCGGGAGTAATGAGCAGTTCTTC.

The chain carries TRBV5-4 and TRBJ2-7; 7 bases align to TRBD2. The CDR3 is made up of 12 amino acids. The germline gives CDR1 SGHNT, CDR2 YYREEE (reference sequence). CDR3 sequence (DNA): TGTGCTTTTGGGGAGGGAAACTACGAGCAGTACTTC. It yields the protein CAFGEGNYEQYF.

The chain carries TRBV11-2 and TRBJ2-7; tentative D call: TRBD1 (6 bases). The CDR3 length is 12 residues. V was trimmed by 1 base and J by 7 bases, leaving 8 bases between them. Germline V gene data show CDR1 as SGHAT and CDR2 as FQNNGV. Written as DNA, the CDR3 is TGTGCCAGCAGCTTAGTTCAGGGGGAGCAGTACTTC. As protein: CASSLVQGEQYF.

The chain is built from TRBV4-2 and TRBJ2-1; D is ambiguous. V was trimmed by 4 bases and J by 3 bases, leaving 7 bases between them. The CDR3 is 13 amino acids. Germline V lookup: CDR1 LGHNA, CDR2 YNFKEQ. The CDR3 DNA reads as TGTGCCAGCAGCCCTGAGGACTACAATGAGCAGTTCTTC. Translating it yields CASSPEDYNEQFF.

The rearrangement joins TRBV11-2 to TRBJ2-1; D possibly uses TRBD1 or TRBD2 (5 bases each). This CDR3 contains 16 residues. Germline CDR1 is SGHAT and CDR2 is FQNNGV. The V and J ends lost 1 base and 4 bases respectively, with 14 bases between them. The CDR3 loop is CASSLGQGPYYNEQFF. The CDR3 region has the DNA TGTGCCAGCAGCTTAGGCCAGGGACCCTATTACAATGAGCAGTTCTTC.

The V gene is TRBV5-1, the J gene TRBJ1-1; possibly TRBD1 for D (5 bases). The germline CDR1 and CDR2 sequences are SGHRS and YFSETQ. The V end was cut by 1 base, the J end by 5 bases, with 12 bases between. The CDR3 extends over 14 amino acids. The CDR3 spells CASSLLPGGTEAFF. In DNA, the CDR3 is TGCGCCAGCAGCTTGCTCCCGGGGGGTACTGAAGCTTTCTTT.

This clone has just a few counts. This sequence joins TRBV7-3 and TRBJ2-1; 8 bases agree with TRBD2. CDR1 and CDR2 from the germline V gene are SGHTA and FQGTGA. With 2 bases clipped from V and 5 bases from J, the junction kept 5 bases outside the gene matches. CDR3 size: 15 residues. For the CDR3, the DNA is TGTGCCAGCAGCTTACAACTAGCGGAGAACAATGAGCAGTTCTTC. This encodes CASSLQLAENNEQFF.

The V call is TRBV9, the J call TRBJ2-7; D unclear. Germline assignment: CDR1 SGDLS and CDR2 YYNGEE. This CDR3 is 15 amino acids long. Trimming removed 0 bases from V and 6 bases from J, with 16 bases in between. The CDR3 here is CASSVAPAAFVEQYF. The CDR3 region has the DNA TGTGCCAGCAGCGTAGCTCCAGCCGCCTTTGTCGAGCAGTACTTC.

By share, this clone counts as medium-sized (0.01 to 0.1%). The rearrangement uses TRBV6-4 and TRBJ2-3, with TRBD2 matching over 13 bases. V shed 6 bases, J shed 3 bases, and the junction held 3 bases outside the gene matches. From germline, CDR1 is MRHNA and CDR2 SNTAGT. The CDR3 contains 15 residues. CDR3 coding DNA: TGTGCCAGCAGCAAGACTAGCGGGGGGACAGATACGCAGTATTTT. Translating it yields CASSKTSGGTDTQYF.

The rearrangement links TRBV27 to TRBJ1-3; tentative D call: TRBD1 (6 bases). The CDR3 has 13 amino acids. The V and J ends lost 6 bases and 4 bases respectively, with 10 bases between them. Per the germline V gene, CDR1 is MNHEY and CDR2 is SMNVEV (reference sequence). CDR3 region: CASSTGMGNTIYF. DNA of the CDR3: TGTGCCAGCAGCACAGGGATGGGAAACACCATATATTTT.

This clone is a singleton in its sample. The V and J genes are TRBV11-3 and TRBJ2-1, with 9 nucleotides matching TRBD2. Trimming took 4 bases from V and 4 from J; bases not matched to a gene: 5. Germline V gives CDR1 SGHNT, CDR2 YENEEA. The CDR3 has 15 amino acids. Here the CDR3 DNA reads TGTGCCAGCAGCTCTCGGACTAGCGCTTACAATGAGCAGTTCTTC. It codes for CASSSRTSAYNEQFF. The variable domain in full, with the rest retrieved from reference TRBV11-3 and TRBJ2-1, is EAGVVQSPRYKIIEKKQPVAFWCNPISGHNTLYWYLQNLGQGPELLIRYENEEAVDDSQLPKDRFSAERLKGVDSTLKIQPAELGDSAVYLCASSSRTSAYNEQFFGPGTRLTVL.

The gene calls are TRBV2 and TRBJ2-7; a possible D gene is TRBD1 (5 bases). The CDR3 has 14 amino acids. V gave up 6 bases and J gave up 1 base, with 13 bases separating them. CDR1 and CDR2 from the germline V gene are SNHLY and FYNNEI. The CDR3 protein is CASSPLTASYEQYF. The DNA of the CDR3 is TGTGCCAGCAGCCCCCTGACAGCGTCCTACGAGCAGTACTTC.

The DNA of the CDR3 is TGTGCACTCCGTAGGGCAGACAATGAGCAGTTCTTC. The encoded protein is CALRRADNEQFF. V is TRBV7-9 and J is TRBJ2-1, with D unclear. The V gene's germline CDR1 is SEHNR and CDR2 FQNEAQ (reference sequence). The CDR3 loop spans 12 amino acids.

J is TRBJ2-5 and V is TRBV6-5; maybe TRBD1 (5 bases). The J call may be in error: the DNA end matches TRBJ2-7 better. Germline CDR1 and CDR2: MNHEY and SVGAGI. The CDR3 totals 15 residues. CDR3 loop: CASSVAPQGRYEQYF. The DNA of the CDR3 is TGTGCCAGCAGTGTCGCCCCGCAGGGAAGGTACGAGCAGTACTTC.

By proportion, this clone is large (0.1 to 1%). The chain employs TRBV11-3 and TRBJ1-3; 7 bases map to TRBD1. The CDR3 extends over 19 amino acids. The V and J ends lost 5 bases and 0 bases, in that order; junction bases with no gene match: 16. Per the germline V gene, CDR1 is SGHNT and CDR2 is YENEEA. For the CDR3, the DNA is TGTGCCAGCAGCGCACGACAGGGTTTGAACCTATACTCTGGAAACACCATATATTTT. Amino acid sequence: CASSARQGLNLYSGNTIYF.

The genes are TRBV4-2 and TRBJ2-7; unclear D gene. This CDR3 comprises 14 residues. Germline V gene sequence: CDR1 LGHNA, CDR2 YNFKEQ. Trimming removed 0 bases from V and 7 bases from J, with 13 bases in between. DNA of the CDR3: TGTGCCAGCAGCCAAGAAGGTCCGATCGCAGAGCAGTACTTC. Its protein is CASSQEGPIAEQYF.

This clone was detected once. The J gene is TRBJ2-7, the V gene TRBV5-1, with D perhaps TRBD1 (6 bases). V was clipped by 2 bases and J by 0 bases, with 9 bases between them. This CDR3 has 14 amino acids. Germline V gene lookup returns CDR1 SGHRS and CDR2 YFSETQ. In nucleotides, the CDR3 is TGCGCCAGCAGCTTTGAAGGGGGCTCCTACGAGCAGTACTTC. Amino acids: CASSFEGGSYEQYF.

The chain couples TRBV5-1 to TRBJ2-1, with D perhaps TRBD1 or TRBD2 (5 bases each). CDR1 is SGHRS, CDR2 YFSETQ, per germline. This CDR3 has 15 residues. Trimming shortened V by 4 bases and J by 4 bases, and 15 bases separated the two germline ends. The CDR3 here is CASSLTGTEYNEQFF. CDR3 bases: TGCGCCAGCAGCCTCACCGGGACGGAATACAATGAGCAGTTCTTC. Full variable domain (missing parts from reference TRBV5-1 and TRBJ2-1): KAGVTQTPRYLIKTRGQQVTLSCSPISGHRSVSWYQQTPGQGLQFLFEYFSETQRNKGNFPGRFSGRQFSNSRSEMNVSTLELGDSALYLCASSLTGTEYNEQFFGPGTRLTVL.

The V gene is TRBV2, the J gene TRBJ2-7, with D unresolved. The ends were cut back, 0 bases at V and 7 bases at J, with 13 bases in the middle. The germline gives CDR1 SNHLY, CDR2 FYNNEI. The CDR3 spans 14 residues. CDR3 region: CASSEALLWAEQYF. The CDR3 DNA sequence: TGTGCCAGCAGTGAAGCGCTTCTTTGGGCGGAGCAGTACTTC.

This rearrangement joins TRBV7-2 to TRBJ2-3, with TRBD2 as a possible D gene (5 bases). The V end was cut by 2 bases, the J end by 4 bases, with 16 bases between. The germline V gene has CDR1 SGHTA and CDR2 FQGNSA. This CDR3 comprises 16 residues. For the CDR3, the DNA is TGTGCCAGCAGCTTAATCGAGGGTGGGAGTCCAGATACGCAGTATTTT. Amino acids: CASSLIEGGSPDTQYF. The full variable domain, rest sourced from reference TRBV7-2 and TRBJ2-3, is GAGVSQSPSNKVTEKGKDVELRCDPISGHTALYWYRQSLGQGLEFLIYFQGNSAPDKSGLPSDRFSAERTGGSVSTLTIQRTQQEDSAVYLCASSLIEGGSPDTQYFGPGTRLTVL.

This chain uses TRBV27 with TRBJ1-2; D is unclear. This CDR3 comprises 13 residues. The ends were cut back, 5 bases at V and 0 bases at J, with 7 bases in the middle. Germline CDR1 MNHEY, CDR2 SMNVEV (reference sequence). This CDR3 is CASSDVANYGYTF. CDR3 nucleotide sequence: TGTGCCAGCAGTGACGTCGCTAACTATGGCTACACCTTC.

This chain uses TRBV7-2 with TRBJ2-7; 11 bases align to TRBD2. Germline V lookup: CDR1 SGHTA, CDR2 FQGNSA. The CDR3 has 16 amino acids. Germline trimming cut 5 bases from V and 2 bases from J; bases unmatched to any gene: 8. Written as DNA, the CDR3 is TGTGCCAGCAGCCCACATGGGACTAGCGGCCCCTACGAGCAGTACTTC. Translated, it gives CASSPHGTSGPYEQYF.